The next 26 T cell receptor beta chains were all read from a single sample in a study of shared clonotypes between healthy human individuals. Sequenced by immunoSEQ multiplex PCR; TCRdb stores in-frame clones only, minus some. The data contain more than 2,000,000 clones, around nine tenths of them singletons. The source material was naive CD4+ T cells sorted from blood. Sample subset: CD45RA+ positively selected. The receptor source for this set is a man between 18 and 35 years old in good health.

In its sample, this clone was seen a few times. The chain combines TRBV5-4 with TRBJ2-3; 7 bases align to TRBD1. From germline, CDR1 is SGHNT and CDR2 YYREEE (reference sequence). Unmatched junction bases numbered 3, after V lost 2 bases and J lost 0 bases. The CDR3 is 15 amino acids. The CDR3 region has the DNA TGTGCCAGCAGCTTACAGGGGTCGAGCACAGATACGCAGTATTTT. It yields the protein CASSLQGSSTDTQYF.

This chain links TRBV20-1 with TRBJ2-7; 7 nucleotides match TRBD2. The V gene end was trimmed by 7 bases and the J gene end by 2 bases; junction bases not matched to a gene: 2. Germline values: CDR1 DFQATT, CDR2 SNEGSKA (reference sequence). The CDR3 is 11 residues long. CDR3 in DNA: TGCAGTGGCAGCGGGGCCTACGAGCAGTACTTC. Its translation is CSGSGAYEQYF.

The chain combines TRBV2 with TRBJ2-1; 8 positions agree with TRBD2. The germline V gene encodes CDR1 SNHLY and CDR2 FYNNEI. This CDR3 comprises 16 residues. V trimming: 7 bases; J trimming: 0 bases; junction bases outside the gene matches: 8. This chain's CDR3 is CASKLTSVSSYNEQFF. CDR3 nucleotides: TGTGCCAGCAAACTGACTAGCGTGAGCTCCTACAATGAGCAGTTCTTC.

J is TRBJ2-5 and V is TRBV5-1, with 10 nucleotides matching TRBD2. Trimming removed 3 bases from V and 5 bases from J; junction bases left unmatched: 7. Germline values: CDR1 SGHRS, CDR2 YFSETQ. This CDR3 is built from 15 residues. DNA for the CDR3: TGCGCCAGCAGCTCCCCGGGACTAGCGACGGAGACCCAGTACTTC. The encoded protein is CASSSPGLATETQYF.

A word on this clone: Other DNA sequences of this sample code for an identical CDR3. The chain employs TRBV9 and TRBJ1-4, with a tentative D call TRBD1 (5 bases). The CDR3 has 14 amino acids. V was clipped by 0 bases and J by 3 bases, with 6 bases between them. CDR1 is SGDLS and CDR2 is YYNGEE in the germline V gene. As DNA, the CDR3 is TGTGCCAGCAGCGTAGGAGGGGCTAATGAAAAACTGTTTTTT. Translated, it gives CASSVGGANEKLFF.

The chain has TRBV25-1 and TRBJ2-2, with D possibly matching TRBD2 (7 bases). V was trimmed by 4 bases and J by 5 bases, leaving 20 bases between them. The CDR3 is made up of 17 amino acids. Germline V gives CDR1 MGHDK, CDR2 SYGVNS. CDR3 loop: CASSAPRGGDWTGELFF. CDR3 DNA: TGTGCCAGCAGTGCCCCGAGGGGGGGAGATTGGACCGGGGAGCTGTTTTTT.

This chain uses TRBV2 with TRBJ1-5, with a tentative D call TRBD1 (6 bases). Germline V gene lookup returns CDR1 SNHLY and CDR2 FYNNEI. The CDR3 contains 16 residues. Trimming cost V 6 bases and J 0 bases, with 15 bases left between them. The CDR3 bases are TGTGCCAGCAGCCCGATGGGGGCCCCTAGCAATCAGCCCCAGCATTTT. This gives the protein CASSPMGAPSNQPQHF.

This clone was recorded once. The chain recombines TRBV6-5 with TRBJ1-2; 9 nucleotides match TRBD1. The germline gives CDR1 MNHEY, CDR2 SVGAGI. Germline trimming cut 1 base from V and 7 bases from J; bases unmatched to any gene: 7. The CDR3 consists of 15 residues. CDR3 DNA sequence: TGTGCCAGCAGTTACTTGGGACAGGGAGGAGGTGGCTACACCTTC. It yields the protein CASSYLGQGGGGYTF.

The rearrangement uses TRBV27 and TRBJ2-5, with TRBD2 matching over 7 bases. The CDR3 runs to 14 residues. CDR1 is MNHEY, CDR2 SMNVEV, per germline (reference sequence). Trimming at V came to 4 bases and at J to 2 bases, leaving 4 bases not matched to a gene. This CDR3 reads CASSWSGGQETQYF. The DNA for the CDR3 is TGTGCCAGCAGTTGGTCGGGAGGTCAAGAGACCCAGTACTTC.

V and J are TRBV5-4 and TRBJ2-1, with D tentatively TRBD2 (6 bases). There are 15 residues in the CDR3. V lost 0 bases and J 10 bases, leaving 17 bases between the germline ends. Germline lookup yields CDR1 SGHNT and CDR2 YYREEE (reference sequence). Here the CDR3 DNA reads TGTGCCAGCAGCTTGGACGGGAGAAGTAAGGGCGAGCAGTTCTTC. Protein: CASSLDGRSKGEQFF.

The chain employs TRBV5-4 and TRBJ2-7; maybe TRBD2 (6 bases). The CDR3 covers 15 residues. Trimming cost V 1 base and J 1 base, with 12 bases left between them. From germline, CDR1 is SGHNT and CDR2 YYREEE (reference sequence). CDR3 region: CASSLNSGGSYEQYF. As DNA, the CDR3 is TGTGCCAGCAGCTTGAATAGCGGAGGATCCTACGAGCAGTACTTC.

The chain joins TRBV30 to TRBJ1-1; weak D call: TRBD1 (6 bases). The CDR3 is made up of 13 amino acids. Germline CDR1 reads GTSNPN; CDR2 reads SVGIG (reference sequence). Trimming removed 7 bases from V and 2 bases from J, with 14 bases in between. DNA of the CDR3: TGTGCCTACAAGGGGGGACTTAACACTGAAGCTTTCTTT. As protein: CAYKGGLNTEAFF. Supplemented by reference TRBV30 and TRBJ1-1, the full variable domain reads SQTIHQWPATLVQPVGSPLSLECTVEGTSNPNLYWYRQAAGRGLQLLFYSVGIGQISSEVPQNLSASRPQDRQFILSSKKLLLSDSGFYLCAYKGGLNTEAFFGQGTRLTVV.

The sample holds one count of this clone. Compared with germline, one end of the junction differs, possibly owing to a read error. The V and J genes are TRBV7-9 and TRBJ1-2, with 9 bases lining up with TRBD1. CDR1 SEHNR and CDR2 FQNEAQ come from the germline V gene (reference sequence). This CDR3 has 15 residues. This CDR3 reads CASSTPDRGLYVYTF. Written as DNA, the CDR3 is TGTGCCAGCAGCACTCCGGACAGGGGTTTATATGTCTACACCTTC. The full variable domain, its missing parts supplied by reference TRBV7-9 and TRBJ1-2, is DTGVSQNPRHKITKRGQNVTFRCDPISEHNRLYWYRQTLGQGPEFLTYFQNEAQLEKSRLLSDRFSAERPKGSFSTLEIQRTEQGDSAMYLCASSTPDRGLYVYTFGSGTRLTVV.

This chain uses TRBV27 with TRBJ2-1; D is possibly TRBD2 (6 bases). The CDR3 extends over 16 amino acids. The ends were cut back, 1 base at V and 1 base at J, with 11 bases in the middle. Per the germline V gene, CDR1 is MNHEY and CDR2 is SMNVEV (reference sequence). CDR3 sequence reads: CASSLFGSGSYNEQFF. The CDR3 region has the DNA TGTGCCAGCAGTTTATTTGGTAGCGGATCCTACAATGAGCAGTTCTTC.

The chain has TRBV6-5 and TRBJ1-1; D not certain. This CDR3 spans 14 amino acids. Trimming cost V 3 bases and J 1 base, with 9 bases left between them. The V gene's germline CDR1 is MNHEY and CDR2 SVGAGI. The CDR3 region has the DNA TGTGCCAGCAGTTATCGGAACACGAACACTGAAGCTTTCTTT. Translation: CASSYRNTNTEAFF.

Remarks on this clone: Other DNA sequences in this specimen translate into the identical CDR3. The chain is built from TRBV5-1 and TRBJ2-4, with D maybe TRBD1 (6 bases). CDR1 and CDR2 (germline): SGHRS, YFSETQ. The ends were cut back, 4 bases at V and 1 base at J, with 12 bases in the middle. The CDR3 runs 15 residues. CDR3 nucleotide sequence: TGCGCCAGCAGCGAAGGGGGTTTGGCCAAAAACATTCAGTACTTC. This encodes CASSEGGLAKNIQYF.

This rearrangement joins TRBV6-1 to TRBJ1-2, with TRBD1 matching over 8 bases. Losses at the gene ends were 3 bases for V and 8 bases for J; bases not matched to a gene: 11. This CDR3 is built from 15 residues. The V gene's germline CDR1 is MNHNS and CDR2 SASEGT. The CDR3 sequence: CASSDWQGAYYGYTF. CDR3 bases: TGTGCCAGCAGTGATTGGCAGGGGGCTTATTACGGCTACACCTTC.

The chain has TRBV27 and TRBJ1-2; maybe TRBD1 (5 bases). Germline assignment: CDR1 MNHEY and CDR2 SMNVEV (reference sequence). Trimming left V 5 bases short and J 6 bases short, with 16 bases between. The CDR3 contains 14 residues. The CDR3 region is CASSPSPGSDGYTF. The CDR3 region has the DNA TGTGCCAGCAGTCCCTCCCCAGGGTCGGATGGCTACACCTTC.

This clone was picked up one time. The chain's CDR3 is CASSAGQGPYNEQFF. DNA of the CDR3: TGTGCCAGCAGCGCGGGACAGGGACCCTACAATGAGCAGTTCTTC. V and J are TRBV6-5 and TRBJ2-1; 9 bases are shared with TRBD1. The CDR3 is 15 residues long. V gave up 6 bases and J gave up 2 bases; unmatched junction bases: 5. Germline V CDR1 and CDR2: MNHEY, SVGAGI.

The chain uses TRBV7-9 and TRBJ1-4, with 8 bases lining up with TRBD1. This CDR3 has 15 residues. The germline gives CDR1 SEHNR, CDR2 FQNEAQ (reference sequence). Losses at the gene ends were 4 bases for V and 2 bases for J; bases not matched to a gene: 3. The CDR3 protein is CASSYRGTTNEKLFF. Written as DNA, the CDR3 is TGTGCCAGCAGCTACAGGGGGACGACTAATGAAAAACTGTTTTTT. Based on the CDR3 plus reference TRBV7-9 and TRBJ1-4, the full variable domain is DTGVSQNPRHKITKRGQNVTFRCDPISEHNRLYWYRQTLGQGPEFLTYFQNEAQLEKSRLLSDRFSAERPKGSFSTLEIQRTEQGDSAMYLCASSYRGTTNEKLFFGSGTQLSVL.

The chain combines TRBV6-1 with TRBJ2-7; D remains unclear. The CDR3 sequence is 14 residues long. From germline, CDR1 is MNHNS and CDR2 SASEGT. The V end was cut by 5 bases, the J end by 0 bases, with 11 bases between. The CDR3 DNA reads as TGTGCCAGCAGTTTAGACCCGTTCTCCTACGAGCAGTACTTC. Translation gives CASSLDPFSYEQYF.

There are a few counts of this clone. J is TRBJ2-7 and V is TRBV6-1, with D unresolved. There are 14 residues in the CDR3. Between the trimmed V and J ends, which lost 1 base and 7 bases, there was a span of 14 bases. From germline, CDR1 is MNHNS and CDR2 SASEGT. In DNA, the CDR3 is TGTGCCAGCAGTGAAGACCTTCGTAATAGAGAGCAGTACTTC. Its translation is CASSEDLRNREQYF.

The gene calls are TRBV30 and TRBJ2-1; 10 positions agree with TRBD2. The V gene's germline CDR1 is GTSNPN and CDR2 SVGIG (reference sequence). Germline trimming cut 3 bases from V and 4 bases from J; bases unmatched to any gene: 9. This CDR3 is built from 16 residues. CDR3 protein: CAWREASGGPYNEQFF. CDR3 nucleotide sequence: TGTGCCTGGAGGGAGGCTAGCGGGGGCCCTTACAATGAGCAGTTCTTC.

This chain connects TRBV12-5 to TRBJ2-2; a weak D match, TRBD2 (5 bases). The CDR3 consists of 13 residues. CDR1 and CDR2 from the germline V gene are LGHNT and FRNRAP. V lost 3 bases and J lost 4, with 6 bases in between. The CDR3 nucleotides are TGTGCTAGTGGTTTCGGGGTCACCGGGGAGCTGTTTTTT. This codes for CASGFGVTGELFF.

V is TRBV9 and J is TRBJ1-2, with 12 bases identical to TRBD1. The CDR3 contains 15 residues. Germline CDR1 SGDLS, CDR2 YYNGEE. Trimming cost V 4 bases and J 3 bases; bases outside gene matches: 4. CDR3 protein: CASSLGQGAYYGYTF. The CDR3 coding sequence is TGTGCCAGCAGCCTGGGACAGGGGGCCTACTATGGCTACACCTTC.

This clone has only a few counts. The chain employs TRBV30 and TRBJ1-2; D possibly corresponds to TRBD1 (5 bases). This CDR3 has 11 amino acids. Trimming left V 5 bases short and J 7 bases short, with 11 bases between. Germline CDR1 and CDR2: GTSNPN and SVGIG (reference sequence). This CDR3 reads CAWEGLPGYTF. CDR3 bases: TGTGCCTGGGAGGGACTCCCTGGCTACACCTTC.